A single T cell receptor beta chain is shown here with its context. Antigen: not known. The data originate from a study of monozygotic twins with inflammatory bowel disease. The template switching step added UMIs that contained a 6-nucleotide sample barcode. TCRdb reworked the 5' RACE reads into one entry per CDR3 protein, no DNA. The sample's table shows over 200,000 distinct CDR3 sequences. Study-wide findings and caveats: Versus healthy twins, IBD patients showed fewer clonotypes shared with others, especially with disease activity. No separation of different T cell subtypes was possible.

Blood was drawn at about 2.6 ml per donor. The length of the CDR3 is 15 residues. The source of this sequence is a human donor with ulcerative colitis or Crohn's disease, or a healthy co-twin of an affected twin (not recorded which). Material for sequencing was blood. The chain carries TRBV12-3 or TRBV12-4 and TRBJ1-3. The CDR3 sequence is CASSLKRNSGNTIYF.